Below, 26 T cell receptor beta chains from the same sample are listed, as sequenced in a study of radiation and T cells in renal cell carcinoma. Time point given: blood 4 weeks post-SBRT, at nephrectomy. Treatment reported: 15 Gy SBRT to primary tumor, nephrectomy 4 weeks later. Sequencing was performed with immunoSEQ multiplex PCR; in TCRdb, only in-frame clones are kept and a portion is missing. This table holds about 100,000 clones, more than 65% found once. The sample consisted of blood, taken from a patient whose treatment included radiotherapy and nephrectomy. These receptors all stem from a man aged 55 to 70 with renal cell carcinoma.

This chain joins TRBV28 and TRBJ2-5; TRBD2 aligns across 7 bases. CDR1 and CDR2 from the germline V gene are MDHEN and SYDVKM. The CDR3 totals 14 residues. J gave up 1 base and V 8 bases, and 7 bases lay outside the gene matches. DNA of the CDR3: TGTGCCAGCGATAGGGGAGGGGTCCAAGAGACCCAGTACTTC. Its protein is CASDRGGVQETQYF.

CDR3 sequence: CASSSDRTGGYGYTF. The CDR3 DNA follows: TGTGCCAGCAGCTCGGACCGGACAGGGGGCTATGGCTACACCTTC. The chain links TRBV5-6 to TRBJ1-2; 10 positions match TRBD1. Trimming removed 3 bases from V and 4 bases from J; junction bases left unmatched: 6. CDR3 length: 15 residues. The germline CDR1 and CDR2 sequences are SGHDT and YYEEEE. The variable domain in full, completed from reference TRBV5-6 and TRBJ1-2, reads DAGVTQSPTHLIKTRGQQVTLRCSPKSGHDTVSWYQQALGQGPQFIFQYYEEEERQRGNFPDRFSGHQFPNYSSELNVNALLLGDSALYLCASSSDRTGGYGYTFGSGTRLTVV.

The chain links TRBV9 to TRBJ2-5; TRBD1 is a possible D gene (6 bases). This CDR3 has 13 residues. CDR1 is SGDLS and CDR2 is YYNGEE in the germline V gene. Trimming removed 5 bases at V and 2 bases at J, with 10 bases between. CDR3 in amino acids: CASSRQVQETQYF. The CDR3 DNA follows: TGTGCCAGCAGTAGACAGGTTCAAGAGACCCAGTACTTC.

In this sample, this clone turned up once. This CDR3 is CASSQLQETNYGYTF. The CDR3 DNA is TGTGCCAGCAGCCAACTACAGGAAACTAACTATGGCTACACCTTC. This rearrangement joins TRBV7-2 to TRBJ1-2, with D perhaps matching TRBD1 (5 bases). Per the germline V gene, CDR1 is SGHTA and CDR2 is FQGNSA. The ends were cut back, 5 bases at V and 0 bases at J, with 13 bases in the middle. This CDR3 region has 15 residues.

The chain links TRBV6-5 to TRBJ1-1; unclear D gene. The CDR3 contains 12 residues. Germline V CDR1 and CDR2: MNHEY, SVGAGI. V was clipped by 2 bases and J by 6 bases, with 7 bases between them. The CDR3 region has the DNA TGTGCCAGCAGTTACGCCGGAGCTGAAGCTTTCTTT. Amino acids: CASSYAGAEAFF.

This clone was observed at least ten times. The chain recombines TRBV7-8 with TRBJ1-2; TRBD1 is a possible D gene (5 bases). Deletions cut 4 bases from V and 4 bases from J, with 10 bases between. This CDR3 region has 13 residues. Germline values: CDR1 SGHVS, CDR2 FQNEAQ. CDR3 protein: CASSSTGLYGYTF. The CDR3, as DNA: TGTGCCAGCAGCTCGACGGGACTCTATGGCTACACCTTC.

The chain is built from TRBV15 and TRBJ2-7; maybe TRBD1 (5 bases). Germline V gene data show CDR1 as LNHNV and CDR2 as YYDKDF (reference sequence). The CDR3 runs to 14 residues. V was shortened by 3 bases and J by 1 base, with 10 bases between the two germline ends. CDR3 DNA sequence: TGTGCCACCAGCAGCAGGGATGGTTCCTACGAGCAGTACTTC. This gives the protein CATSSRDGSYEQYF. Looking up the rest from reference TRBV15 and TRBJ2-7 gives the full variable domain: DAMVIQNPRYQVTQFGKPVTLSCSQTLNHNVMYWYQQKSSQAPKLLFHYYDKDFNNEADTPDNFQSRRPNTSFCFLDIRSPGLGDTAMYLCATSSRDGSYEQYFGPGTRLTVT.

The chain uses TRBV6-6 and TRBJ2-7; D is ambiguous. Trimming took off 0 bases at V and 6 bases at J, with 12 bases between the two ends. Germline CDR1 is MNHNY and CDR2 is SVGAGI (reference sequence). The CDR3 spans 14 residues. CDR3 nucleotide sequence: TGTGCCAGCAGTTACTCTAGTGGGCTTCGCGAGCAGTACTTC. Its protein product is CASSYSSGLREQYF.

This chain uses TRBV25-1 with TRBJ1-1; TRBD1 matches at 9 bases. Germline V gives CDR1 MGHDK, CDR2 SYGVNS. V dropped 3 bases and J dropped 7; count of bases not matched to a gene: 6. The CDR3 runs 14 residues. The CDR3 DNA reads as TGTGCCAGCAGTGAGGGACAGGGCTTCTTTGAAGCTTTCTTT. It translates to CASSEGQGFFEAFF.

This clone was recorded once. V and J are TRBV27 and TRBJ2-7; TRBD1 agrees at 7 bases. Germline V gene sequence: CDR1 MNHEY, CDR2 SMNVEV (reference sequence). With V trimmed by 5 bases and J by 5 bases, 6 bases remained unmatched. The CDR3 consists of 13 residues. The CDR3 sequence is CASSMTGRDEQYF. Here the CDR3 DNA reads TGTGCCAGCAGTATGACAGGGCGTGACGAGCAGTACTTC.

The rearrangement joins TRBV7-9 to TRBJ1-1, with 9 bases fitting TRBD1. V trimming: 5 bases; J trimming: 0 bases; junction bases outside the gene matches: 10. Germline V gene data show CDR1 as SEHNR and CDR2 as FQNEAQ (reference sequence). This CDR3 has 17 amino acids. In DNA, the CDR3 is TGTGCCAGCAGCCCCAGCGCCGGGACAGGGCTGAACACTGAAGCTTTCTTT. Protein product: CASSPSAGTGLNTEAFF.

The chain uses TRBV11-2 and TRBJ1-4; 8 bases align to TRBD1. Germline V lookup: CDR1 SGHAT, CDR2 FQNNGV. With 1 base clipped from V and 7 bases from J, the junction kept 8 bases outside the gene matches. The CDR3 spans 16 residues. CDR3 sequence (DNA): TGTGCCAGCAGCTTAGCCCGGACAGGGATATTTGAAAAACTGTTTTTT. Translating gives CASSLARTGIFEKLFF.

In nucleotides, the CDR3 is TGTGCCAGCAGCCGACTAGAGGGGGAGACCCAGTACTTC. Its protein product is CASSRLEGETQYF. The chain recombines TRBV28 with TRBJ2-5, with D possibly matching TRBD2 (6 bases). The V gene's germline CDR1 is MDHEN and CDR2 SYDVKM. Trimming took off 6 bases at V and 5 bases at J, with 13 bases between the two ends. The length of the CDR3 is 13 residues.

This clone was seen just once. The rearrangement uses TRBV4-1 and TRBJ2-7; D could derive from TRBD1 or TRBD2 (5 bases each). Germline V gene sequence: CDR1 MGHRA, CDR2 YSYEKL. This CDR3 comprises 15 residues. The V end was cut by 0 bases, the J end by 2 bases, with 11 bases between. DNA of the CDR3: TGCGCCAGCAGCCAAGATCCGGGACCCACCTACGAGCAGTACTTC. This sequence encodes CASSQDPGPTYEQYF.

V is TRBV29-1 and J is TRBJ2-1; TRBD2 agrees at 14 bases. Germline CDR1 reads SQVTM; CDR2 reads ANQGSEA. This CDR3 region has 16 residues. V trimming: 6 bases; J trimming: 4 bases; junction bases outside the gene matches: 8. CDR3 bases: TGCAGCGTGGGGGGACTAGCGGGAGTCGGTTACAATGAGCAGTTCTTC. Residues: CSVGGLAGVGYNEQFF.

This rearrangement joins TRBV14 to TRBJ2-1; 12 positions match TRBD1. The V gene's germline CDR1 is SGHDN and CDR2 FVKESK. Trimming removed 3 bases from V and 9 bases from J; junction bases left unmatched: 18. The CDR3 sequence is 19 residues long. The CDR3 protein is CASSHPHHPGQGAEGEQFF. The CDR3 DNA sequence: TGTGCCAGCAGCCACCCCCACCATCCGGGACAGGGGGCGGAAGGTGAGCAGTTCTTC.

V is TRBV7-3 and J is TRBJ2-5; D is undetermined. V lost 3 bases, J lost 4 bases, and 9 bases lay in between. Germline V CDR1 and CDR2: SGHTA, FQGTGA. The CDR3 spans 13 residues. The CDR3 bases are TGTGCCAGCAGCTTCGACAATCGAGAGACCCAGTACTTC. Its translation: CASSFDNRETQYF.

The chain is built from TRBV7-9 and TRBJ1-2; D call uncertain. Germline CDR1 reads SEHNR; CDR2 reads FQNEAQ (reference sequence). The V gene lost 5 bases and the J gene lost 7 bases, with 8 bases spanning the gap. This CDR3 comprises 11 residues. Here the CDR3 reads CASSPGSGYTF. The CDR3 nucleotides are TGTGCCAGCAGCCCGGGAAGTGGCTACACCTTC.

V is TRBV19 and J is TRBJ2-5; tentatively, D is TRBD2 (6 bases). This CDR3 comprises 13 residues. Trimming removed 6 bases at V and 2 bases at J, with 10 bases between. Germline-derived CDR1 and CDR2 are LNHDA and SQIVND (reference sequence). CDR3 sequence reads: CASSASVQETQYF. CDR3 in DNA: TGTGCCAGTAGCGCTAGCGTACAAGAGACCCAGTACTTC.

V and J are TRBV6-5 and TRBJ2-1, with D unresolved. V lost 3 bases and J 4 bases, leaving 13 bases between the germline ends. Germline V gives CDR1 MNHEY, CDR2 SVGAGI. The CDR3 length is 15 residues. The CDR3 coding sequence is TGTGCCAGCAGTTATCGGACGGAACTTTACAATGAGCAGTTCTTC. It specifies CASSYRTELYNEQFF.

The rearrangement uses TRBV30 and TRBJ1-5; D may be TRBD1 (5 bases). V lost 4 bases, J lost 4 bases, and 20 bases lay in between. The CDR3 sequence is 16 residues long. Germline lookup yields CDR1 GTSNPN and CDR2 SVGIG (reference sequence). The CDR3 spells CAWMPGGHGGNQPQHF. CDR3 coding DNA: TGTGCCTGGATGCCCGGGGGTCACGGGGGGAATCAGCCCCAGCATTTT.

J is TRBJ2-1 and V is TRBV27; 7 bases map to TRBD2. CDR1 and CDR2 from the germline V gene are MNHEY and SMNVEV (reference sequence). The V and J ends lost 4 bases and 6 bases, in that order; junction bases with no gene match: 9. CDR3 length equals 15 residues. In DNA form, the CDR3 reads TGTGCCAGCAGTTCCAGCGGGACTCGGGGCAATGAGCAGTTCTTC. Translated, it gives CASSSSGTRGNEQFF.

The J gene is TRBJ1-2, the V gene TRBV6-4, with D unclear. The germline gives CDR1 MRHNA, CDR2 SNTAGT. This CDR3 has 17 amino acids. Trimming pared 1 base from V and 2 bases from J, leaving 17 bases between. The CDR3 reads CASSDYPVLGRNYGYTF. Here the CDR3 DNA reads TGTGCCAGCAGTGACTACCCCGTACTGGGCAGGAACTATGGCTACACCTTC.

The chain recombines TRBV5-1 with TRBJ2-3; 11 nucleotides match TRBD1. Germline assignment: CDR1 SGHRS and CDR2 YFSETQ. The V segment lost 3 bases and the J segment 4 bases; nucleotides outside the gene matches: 1. This CDR3 is built from 14 residues. CDR3 loop: CASSSGQGADTQYF. In DNA, the CDR3 is TGCGCCAGCAGCTCGGGACAGGGGGCAGATACGCAGTATTTT.

This chain uses TRBV10-3 with TRBJ2-7, with 12 bases identical to TRBD2. The CDR3 loop spans 18 amino acids. The V gene's germline CDR1 is ENHRY and CDR2 SYGVKD. V lost 3 bases and J lost 4; bases outside the gene matches: 13. Here the CDR3 DNA reads TGTGCCATCAGTGAAAGGACTAGCGGGACGTTCAACCCGTACGAGCAGTACTTC. The encoded protein is CAISERTSGTFNPYEQYF.

The chain joins TRBV27 to TRBJ2-7, with D possibly being TRBD1 or TRBD2 (6 bases each). Germline V gene sequence: CDR1 MNHEY, CDR2 SMNVEV (reference sequence). Trimming took 5 bases from V and 1 from J, leaving 18 bases between them. CDR3 length: 16 residues. The CDR3 nucleotides read TGTGCCAGCAGTCCCCGCCCAGGGGACTTGTCCTACGAGCAGTACTTC. It is translated as CASSPRPGDLSYEQYF.